The 9 T cell receptor beta chains below were found in one sample sequenced in a study of blood T cell repertoires in COVID-19. TCRdb keeps only in-frame clones here, not all; method: immunoSEQ multiplex PCR. In the table there are about 180,000 clones, around 86% of which are singletons. Sample: peripheral blood. These receptors originate from a man aged 45-65 years with active or convalescent COVID-19.

The chain has TRBV7-3 and TRBJ1-5; D not certain. Germline V gene data show CDR1 as SGHTA and CDR2 as FQGTGA. This CDR3 comprises 13 residues. V lost 3 bases to trimming and J lost 9 bases, with 12 bases between them. The CDR3 DNA reads TGTGCCAGCAGCTTGACCCAATCGGGGCCCCAGCATTTT. It specifies CASSLTQSGPQHF.

CDR3 amino acids: CASSLFGTATTLWYGYTF. The DNA of the CDR3 is TGTGCCAGTAGTTTATTCGGGACAGCTACGACTCTATGGTATGGCTACACCTTC. V is TRBV19 and J is TRBJ1-2, with TRBD1 matching 7 bases. Germline V lookup: CDR1 LNHDA, CDR2 SQIVND (reference sequence). The CDR3 consists of 18 residues. V shed 5 bases and J 5 bases; nucleotides not matched to a gene: 20.

The chain recombines TRBV24-1 with TRBJ2-6; possible D gene TRBD1, 6 bases. Trimming cost V 4 bases and J 1 base, with 19 bases left between them. CDR1 and CDR2 from the germline V gene are KGHDR and SFDVKD. The CDR3 runs to 19 residues. CDR3 sequence reads: CATSDTLTGSGSGANVLTF. DNA for the CDR3: TGTGCCACCAGTGACACGCTCACAGGGTCGGGTTCTGGGGCCAACGTCCTGACTTTC.

The chain uses TRBV7-2 and TRBJ1-4; D call uncertain. V was pared by 1 base and J by 8 bases, with 11 bases between. This CDR3 is built from 14 residues. Germline-derived CDR1 and CDR2 are SGHTA and FQGNSA. The CDR3: CASSLGPLEEKLFF. CDR3 bases: TGTGCCAGCAGCTTAGGGCCTCTAGAGGAAAAACTGTTTTTT.

The chain has TRBV5-1 and TRBJ2-3; D remains ambiguous. The CDR3 runs 11 residues. V lost 6 bases to trimming and J lost 2 bases, with 4 bases between them. Germline lookup yields CDR1 SGHRS and CDR2 YFSETQ. In nucleotides, the CDR3 is TGCGCCAGCACCCTCACAGATACGCAGTATTTT. Translation: CASTLTDTQYF.

The CDR3 reads CASGDSANQPQHF. The CDR3 DNA follows: TGTGCCAGTGGGGACAGCGCTAATCAGCCCCAGCATTTT. This chain joins TRBV19 and TRBJ1-5; 7 bases map to TRBD1. The V gene's germline CDR1 is LNHDA and CDR2 SQIVND (reference sequence). The CDR3 has 13 amino acids. The ends lost 8 bases at V and 4 bases at J; junction bases unmatched: 5.

This chain links TRBV5-1 with TRBJ1-1, with TRBD1 matching over 7 bases. V shed 4 bases, J shed 1 base, and the junction held 1 base outside the gene matches. Looked up from germline, CDR1 is SGHRS and CDR2 is YFSETQ. This CDR3 has 13 amino acids. The CDR3, as DNA: TGCGCCAGCAGCGGACAGGAGAACACTGAAGCTTTCTTT. This translates into CASSGQENTEAFF.

This clone turned up a few times. The chain recombines TRBV7-2 with TRBJ2-2; D is ambiguous. V lost 3 bases and J lost 7, with 15 bases in between. The CDR3 is 15 amino acids. Germline V lookup: CDR1 SGHTA, CDR2 FQGNSA. CDR3 coding DNA: TGTGCCAGCAGCTTCCATGACTGGCGAGGCGGGGAGCTGTTTTTT. It is translated as CASSFHDWRGGELFF.

The chain employs TRBV12-1 and TRBJ1-5. TRBV12-1 is marked as a pseudogene. The CDR3 is 14 residues long. The CDR3 DNA follows: TGTGCCAGCAGCTTTGCCATAGCCCATCAGCCCCAGCATTTT. It codes for CASSFAIAHQPQHF.